Listed below are T cell receptor beta chains from one sample, sequenced in a study of CD8 T cells in ankylosing spondylitis. Via MiXCR, TCRdb re-called the 5' RACE reads, giving one row per CDR3 protein. The sample yields some 130,000 distinct CDR3 sequences, roughly 8.4% seen once. Sequencing was done on a sample of synovial fluid, either unsorted or a sorted T cell fraction (not recorded which). The receptors shown here come from a male donor with ankylosing spondylitis. Each CDR3 is given with its conserved first and last residue. Fields, in order: D gene, CDR3 length, J gene, V gene, clone size, CDR3 DNA, CDR3 protein. D genes are given only for firm matches. Size tells how often a clone was seen (once, few, many) or the class of an expanded clone, and some rows leave it out.

TRBD2 14 TRBJ2-3 TRBV7-9 NA TGTGCCACGGTAGCGGGAGCGATCACAGATACGCAGTATTTT CATVAGAITDTQYF
TRBD1 13 TRBJ1-1 TRBV7-2 NA TGTGCCAGCAGCGTAATAGGGGGCAGTGAAGCTTTCTTT CASSVIGGSEAFF
NA 18 TRBJ1-1 TRBV21-1 many TGTGCCAGCAGCAAAGGACCAGGGGCCCCCGGAATGAACACTGAAGCTTTCTTT CASSKGPGAPGMNTEAFF
NA 15 TRBJ2-7 TRBV7-3 few TGTGCCAGCAGCAAACAGGCCGGGGTCTCCTACGAGCAGTACTTC CASSKQAGVSYEQYF
NA 14 TRBJ2-2 TRBV5-5 many TGTGCCAGCGCCAATCAGGGTAGCACCGGGGAGCTGTTTTTT CASANQGSTGELFF
NA 14 TRBJ1-2 TRBV6-5 NA TGTGCCAGCAGTTACTTACAGGGTACCGATGGCTACACCTTC CASSYLQGTDGYTF
TRBD1 14 TRBJ2-7 TRBV6-1 NA TGTGCCAGCAGCCAGGACAGGGTCCAAGGAGAGCAGTACTTC CASSQDRVQGEQYF
TRBD1 12 TRBJ2-1 TRBV7-2 many TGTGCCAGCAGTAACACCGACAGGGGGCAGTTCTTC CASSNTDRGQFF
NA 15 TRBJ2-1 TRBV7-2 NA TGTGCCAGCAGCTTAGCGGGAGGTATTTTGGATGAGCAGTTCTTC CASSLAGGILDEQFF
NA 13 TRBJ1-2 TRBV29-1 NA TGCAGCGGGCGGAGGGCCCGAGACTATGGCTACACCTTC CSGRRARDYGYTF
NA 15 TRBJ2-1 TRBV20-1 many TGCAGTGCTAGAGATCCAAGACTAGGCTACAATGAGCAGTTCTTC CSARDPRLGYNEQFF
NA 12 TRBJ2-2 TRBV18 once TGTGCCAGCTCACAGACGACCGGGGAGCTGTTTTTT CASSQTTGELFF
NA 14 TRBJ2-3 TRBV5-3 NA TGTGCCAGCGGCCCTGGACCCTTCACAGATGCGCAGTTTTTT CASGPGPFTDAQFF
TRBD1 13 TRBJ2-2 TRBV29-1 few TGCAGCGGGGGGACAGCCCTGCCCGGGGAGCTGTTTTTT CSGGTALPGELFF
NA 13 TRBJ1-2 TRBV7-2 many TGTGCCAGCAGCTTAGACCCCTACTATGGCTACACCTTC CASSLDPYYGYTF
TRBD1 13 TRBJ2-7 TRBV7-3 many TGTGCCAGCAGCTCCTCCGGGACAGGGGTGCAGTACTTC CASSSSGTGVQYF
NA 16 TRBJ2-2 TRBV5-1 NA TGCGCCAGCACTCGATTAGTGGGGGCCGGAGCCGGGGAGCTGTTTTTT CASTRLVGAGAGELFF
TRBD1 14 TRBJ1-6 TRBV7-2 many TGTGCCAGCAGCCAGACAGGGTGGAATTCACCCCTCCACTTT CASSQTGWNSPLHF
TRBD2 16 TRBJ2-4 TRBV6-5 many TGTGCCAGCAGTTACTCTCAGAGGGCGGGGGGAGGCATTCAGTACTTC CASSYSQRAGGGIQYF
NA 13 TRBJ1-3 TRBV30 many TGTGCCTGGAGTGTCTCCCATGGAAACACCATATATTTT CAWSVSHGNTIYF
NA 12 TRBJ2-5 TRBV20-1 many TGCAGTGCTAGAGGTCAGCAAGAGACCCAGTACTTC CSARGQQETQYF
TRBD1 14 TRBJ2-1 TRBV4-2 many TGTGCCAGCAGCCGACCCACAGGGGGGCATGAGCAGTTCTTC CASSRPTGGHEQFF
NA 15 TRBJ2-5 TRBV9 many TGTGCCAGCAGCCCGAGCGGGCTATTCCAAGAGACCCAGTACTTC CASSPSGLFQETQYF
TRBD2 17 TRBJ2-5 TRBV11-2 many TGTGCCAGCAGCGAACGTCCGGGAAAGTGGGGAGGGGAGACCCAGTACTTC CASSERPGKWGGETQYF
NA 16 TRBJ1-6 TRBV6-5 NA TGTGCCAGCAGTTACTCGACGGGAGGCGTTAATTCACCCCTCCACTTT CASSYSTGGVNSPLHF
NA 16 TRBJ2-3 TRBV5-6 few TGTGCCAGCAGCACCCATGGGGTGACTAGCACAGATACGCAGTATTTT CASSTHGVTSTDTQYF
TRBD2 16 TRBJ2-7 TRBV5-1 many TGCGCCAGCAGCCGGGGACTAGCGGGGTACTCCTACGAGCAGTACTTC CASSRGLAGYSYEQYF
NA 15 TRBJ2-4 TRBV24-1 many TGTGCCACCAGTGATTCGGGGCCAGCCAAAAACATTCAGTACTTC CATSDSGPAKNIQYF
NA 15 TRBJ2-3 TRBV6-5 NA TGTGCCAGCAGCTACAATGGGGGCCGCACAGATACGCAGTATTTT CASSYNGGRTDTQYF
NA 12 TRBJ2-5 TRBV20-1 few TGCAGTGCTAGCCGACTTCAAGAGACCCAGTACTTC CSASRLQETQYF
NA 12 TRBJ1-1 TRBV7-2 NA TGTGCCAGCAGCCCGGCGCAGGGGCTAGCTTTCTTT CASSPAQGLAFF
NA 15 TRBJ1-3 TRBV12-3/TRBV12-4 NA TGTGCCAACAGCCCCCGGACAGTTTCTGGAAACACCATATATTTT CANSPRTVSGNTIYF
TRBD2 16 TRBJ2-3 TRBV2 many TGTGCCAGCAGTGCGCGGGCTAGCGGGACGGCAGATACGCAGTATTTT CASSARASGTADTQYF
NA 15 TRBJ1-1 TRBV5-1 many TGCGCCAGCAGCTCGAATATGGGTTCGTGGACTGAAGCTTTCTTT CASSSNMGSWTEAFF
NA 14 TRBJ1-1 TRBV7-2 many TGTGCCAGCAGCTTAGACGGGGGAGACAGGGAAGCTTTCTTT CASSLDGGDREAFF
NA 14 TRBJ2-3 TRBV4-3 many TGCGCCAGCAGCCAAGCAGAAGTCCCAGATACGCAGTATTTT CASSQAEVPDTQYF
NA 16 TRBJ1-2 TRBV5-1 many TGCGCCAGCAGTGGGGACACGTCATTCTCTAACTATGGCTACACCTTC CASSGDTSFSNYGYTF
TRBD1 15 TRBJ1-2 TRBV28 many TGTGCCAGCAGTACCCAGCCAGGGGGAGGCTATGGCTACACCTTC CASSTQPGGGYGYTF
NA 16 TRBJ1-3 TRBV4-1 few TGCGCCAGCAGCCAAGACCTGAGGAAGCGTGGAAACACCATATATTTT CASSQDLRKRGNTIYF